The present TCR beta chain was sequenced within a study of technical replicates of blood from several donors. The repertoire was sequenced with immunoSEQ multiplex PCR; TCRdb's copy has only in-frame clones and lacks some. The sample shows approximately 79,000 clones, around 97% of them seen only once. CDR1 and CDR2 from the germline V gene are MDHEN and SYDVKM. The CDR3 length is 14 residues. V gave up 5 bases and J gave up 3 bases; unmatched junction bases: 6. The sequenced sample consisted of T cells isolated from PBMCs. The gene calls are TRBV28 and TRBJ1-2; 7 nucleotides match TRBD1. This clonotype was obtained from a human donor in good health. The CDR3 nucleotides read TGTGCCAGCAGTCGATGGGACAGAGACTATGGCTACACCTTC. Protein product: CASSRWDRDYGYTF.